The next 2 T cell receptor beta chains were all read from a single sample in a study of T-cell reconstitution after alpha-beta-depleted transplantation in children. Preparing the TCRbeta library involved the use of unique molecular identifiers. MiXCR was run by TCRdb on the PCR reads, yielding one entry per CDR3 protein. The sample shows 600,000 to 700,000 distinct CDR3 sequences, 16% of them seen only once. The material sequenced was PBMCs from the stem cell graft donor, taken from the stem cell graft. Receptors were obtained from a human donor who donated a stem cell graft to a child with acute myeloid leukemia.

This clonotype appeared a few times. The genes are TRBV7-9 and TRBJ2-7; D perhaps matches TRBD1 (6 bases). V was pared by 1 base and J by 7 bases, with 14 bases between. The germline V gene has CDR1 SEHNR and CDR2 FQNEAQ (reference sequence). This CDR3 contains 14 residues. The CDR3 DNA sequence: TGTGCCAGCAGCTTAGACAGGGTGCGCTTGGAGCAGTACTTC. It encodes CASSLDRVRLEQYF.

The chain couples TRBV4-3 to TRBJ1-6; D perhaps matches TRBD1 (5 bases). Germline assignment: CDR1 LGHNA and CDR2 YSLEER. This CDR3 spans 15 amino acids. Between the trimmed V and J ends, which lost 0 bases and 10 bases, there was a span of 13 bases. The CDR3 coding sequence is TGCGCCAGCAGCCAAGATGGGGGACGGGAATCACCCCTCCACTTT. It translates to CASSQDGGRESPLHF.